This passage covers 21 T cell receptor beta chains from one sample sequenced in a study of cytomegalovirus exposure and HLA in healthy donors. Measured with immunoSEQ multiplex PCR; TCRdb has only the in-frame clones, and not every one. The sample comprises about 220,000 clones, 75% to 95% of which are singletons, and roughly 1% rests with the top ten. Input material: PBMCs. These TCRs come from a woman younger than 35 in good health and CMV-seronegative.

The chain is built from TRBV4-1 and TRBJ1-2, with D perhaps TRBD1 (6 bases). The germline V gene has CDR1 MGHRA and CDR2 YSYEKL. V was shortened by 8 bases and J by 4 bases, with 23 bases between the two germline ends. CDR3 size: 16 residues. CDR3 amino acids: CASPRVGRRDIYGYTF. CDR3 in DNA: TGCGCCAGCCCCCGGGTGGGACGCCGGGACATCTATGGCTACACCTTC.

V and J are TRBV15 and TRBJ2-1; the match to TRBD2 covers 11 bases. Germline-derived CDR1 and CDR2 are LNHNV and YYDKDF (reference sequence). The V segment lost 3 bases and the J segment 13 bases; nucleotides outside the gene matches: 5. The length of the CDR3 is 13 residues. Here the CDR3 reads CATSRDSGRAQFF. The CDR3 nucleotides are TGTGCCACCAGCAGGGATAGCGGGAGGGCCCAGTTCTTC. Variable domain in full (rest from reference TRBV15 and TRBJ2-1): DAMVIQNPRYQVTQFGKPVTLSCSQTLNHNVMYWYQQKSSQAPKLLFHYYDKDFNNEADTPDNFQSRRPNTSFCFLDIRSPGLGDTAMYLCATSRDSGRAQFFGPGTRLTVL.

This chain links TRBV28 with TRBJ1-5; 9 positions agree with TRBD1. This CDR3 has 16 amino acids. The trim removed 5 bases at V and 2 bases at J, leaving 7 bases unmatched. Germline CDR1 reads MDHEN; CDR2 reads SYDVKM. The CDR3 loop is CASSPTGGIGNQPQHF. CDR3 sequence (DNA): TGTGCCAGCAGTCCCACAGGGGGCATTGGCAATCAGCCCCAGCATTTT.

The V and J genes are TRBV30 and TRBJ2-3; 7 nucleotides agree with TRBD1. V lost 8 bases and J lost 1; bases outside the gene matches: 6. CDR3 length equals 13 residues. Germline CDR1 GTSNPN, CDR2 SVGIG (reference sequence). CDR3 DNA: TGTGCCCGAGGGGGCCGCCGCACAGATACGCAGTATTTT. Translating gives CARGGRRTDTQYF.

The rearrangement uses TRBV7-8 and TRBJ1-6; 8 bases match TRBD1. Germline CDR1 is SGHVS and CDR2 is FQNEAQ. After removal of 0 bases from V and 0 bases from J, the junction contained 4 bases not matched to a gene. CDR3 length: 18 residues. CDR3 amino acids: CASSLARQGSSYNSPLHF. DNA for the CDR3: TGTGCCAGCAGCTTAGCGAGACAGGGGAGCTCCTATAATTCACCCCTCCACTTT.

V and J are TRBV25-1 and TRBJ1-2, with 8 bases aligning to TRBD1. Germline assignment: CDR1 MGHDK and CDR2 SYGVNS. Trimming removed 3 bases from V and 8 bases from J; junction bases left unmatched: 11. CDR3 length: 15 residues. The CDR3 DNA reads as TGTGCCAGCAGTGAGGCCCCCGGGACAGGAGGCGGCTACACCTTC. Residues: CASSEAPGTGGGYTF.

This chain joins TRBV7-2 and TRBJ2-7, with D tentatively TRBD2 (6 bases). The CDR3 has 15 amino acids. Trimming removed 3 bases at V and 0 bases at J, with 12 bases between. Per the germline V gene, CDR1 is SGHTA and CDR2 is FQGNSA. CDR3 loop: CASSFLAIHSYEQYF. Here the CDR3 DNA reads TGTGCCAGCAGCTTCCTAGCGATCCACTCCTACGAGCAGTACTTC.

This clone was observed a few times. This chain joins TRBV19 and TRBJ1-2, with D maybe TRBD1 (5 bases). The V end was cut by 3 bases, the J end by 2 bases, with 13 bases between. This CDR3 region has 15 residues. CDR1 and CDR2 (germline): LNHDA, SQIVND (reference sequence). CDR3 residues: CASSIRAGRNYGYTF. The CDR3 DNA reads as TGTGCCAGTAGTATCAGGGCGGGACGGAACTATGGCTACACCTTC.

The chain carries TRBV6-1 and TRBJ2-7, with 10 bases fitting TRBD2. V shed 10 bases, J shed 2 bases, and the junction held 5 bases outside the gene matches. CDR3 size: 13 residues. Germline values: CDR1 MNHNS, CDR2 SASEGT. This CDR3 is CAIRLAGAYEQYF. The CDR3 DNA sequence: TGTGCCATCCGACTAGCGGGCGCCTACGAGCAGTACTTC.

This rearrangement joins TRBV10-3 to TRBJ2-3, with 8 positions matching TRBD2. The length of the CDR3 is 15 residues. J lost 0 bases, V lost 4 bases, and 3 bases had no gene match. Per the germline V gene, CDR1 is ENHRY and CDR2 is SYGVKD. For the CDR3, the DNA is TGTGCCATCAGTGTACTAGCGGCTAGCACAGATACGCAGTATTTT. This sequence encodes CAISVLAASTDTQYF.

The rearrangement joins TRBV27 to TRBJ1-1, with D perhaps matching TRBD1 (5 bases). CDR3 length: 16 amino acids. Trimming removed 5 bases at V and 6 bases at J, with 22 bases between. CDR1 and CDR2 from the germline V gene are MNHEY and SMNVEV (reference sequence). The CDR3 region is CASSTGLVGGSAEAFF. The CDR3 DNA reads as TGTGCCAGCAGTACGGGACTGGTCGGGGGTAGCGCTGAAGCTTTCTTT.

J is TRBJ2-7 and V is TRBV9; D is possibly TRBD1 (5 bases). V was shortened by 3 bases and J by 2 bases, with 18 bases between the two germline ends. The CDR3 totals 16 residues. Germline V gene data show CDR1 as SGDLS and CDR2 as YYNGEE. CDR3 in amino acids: CASSGGPVPPAYEQYF. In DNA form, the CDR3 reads TGTGCCAGCAGCGGGGGCCCTGTCCCACCGGCCTACGAGCAGTACTTC.

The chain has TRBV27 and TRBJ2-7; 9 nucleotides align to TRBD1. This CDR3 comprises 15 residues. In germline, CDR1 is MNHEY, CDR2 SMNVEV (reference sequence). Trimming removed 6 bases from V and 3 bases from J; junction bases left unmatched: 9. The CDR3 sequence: CASRPQTGGFYEQYF. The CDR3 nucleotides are TGTGCCAGCAGACCGCAGACAGGGGGATTCTACGAGCAGTACTTC.

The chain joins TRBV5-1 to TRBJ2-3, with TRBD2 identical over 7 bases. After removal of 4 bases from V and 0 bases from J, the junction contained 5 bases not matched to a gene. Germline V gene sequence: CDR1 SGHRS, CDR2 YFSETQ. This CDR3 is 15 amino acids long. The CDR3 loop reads CASSPGGASTDTQYF. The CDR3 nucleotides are TGCGCCAGCAGCCCGGGAGGTGCTAGCACAGATACGCAGTATTTT. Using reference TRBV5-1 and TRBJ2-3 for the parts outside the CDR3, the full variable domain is KAGVTQTPRYLIKTRGQQVTLSCSPISGHRSVSWYQQTPGQGLQFLFEYFSETQRNKGNFPGRFSGRQFSNSRSEMNVSTLELGDSALYLCASSPGGASTDTQYFGPGTRLTVL.

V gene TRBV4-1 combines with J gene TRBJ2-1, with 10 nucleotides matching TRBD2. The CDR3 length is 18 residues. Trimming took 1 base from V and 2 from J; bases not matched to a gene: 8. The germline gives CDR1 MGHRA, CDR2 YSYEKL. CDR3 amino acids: CASSQAPWTSGPYNEQFF. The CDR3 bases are TGCGCCAGCAGCCAAGCCCCTTGGACTAGCGGACCCTACAATGAGCAGTTCTTC.

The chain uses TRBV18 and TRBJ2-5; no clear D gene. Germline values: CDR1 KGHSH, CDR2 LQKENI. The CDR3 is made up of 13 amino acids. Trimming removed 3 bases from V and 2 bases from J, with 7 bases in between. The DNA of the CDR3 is TGTGCCAGCTCACCCGCGTCGCAAGAGACCCAGTACTTC. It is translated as CASSPASQETQYF.

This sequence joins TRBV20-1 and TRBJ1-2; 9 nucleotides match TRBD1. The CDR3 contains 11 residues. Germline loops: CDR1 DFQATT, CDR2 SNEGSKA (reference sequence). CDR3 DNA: TGCAGGGCAGGACAGGGGCGCGTCTACACCTTC. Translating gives CRAGQGRVYTF.

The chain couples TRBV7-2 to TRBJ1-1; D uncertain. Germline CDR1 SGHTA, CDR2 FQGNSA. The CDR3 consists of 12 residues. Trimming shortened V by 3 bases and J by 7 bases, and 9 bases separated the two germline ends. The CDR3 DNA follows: TGTGCCAGCAGCTTGCGGTCCCATGAAGCTTTCTTT. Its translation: CASSLRSHEAFF. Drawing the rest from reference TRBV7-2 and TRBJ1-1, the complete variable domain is GAGVSQSPSNKVTEKGKDVELRCDPISGHTALYWYRQSLGQGLEFLIYFQGNSAPDKSGLPSDRFSAERTGGSVSTLTIQRTQQEDSAVYLCASSLRSHEAFFGQGTRLTVV.

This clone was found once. The chain's CDR3 is CASSPTRGLGYGYTF. The CDR3 coding sequence is TGTGCCAGCAGTCCCACCAGGGGGCTTGGGTATGGCTACACCTTC. The V and J genes are TRBV28 and TRBJ1-2; TRBD1 aligns across 8 bases. The V gene's germline CDR1 is MDHEN and CDR2 SYDVKM. The CDR3 extends over 15 amino acids. V shed 5 bases and J 5 bases; nucleotides not matched to a gene: 10.

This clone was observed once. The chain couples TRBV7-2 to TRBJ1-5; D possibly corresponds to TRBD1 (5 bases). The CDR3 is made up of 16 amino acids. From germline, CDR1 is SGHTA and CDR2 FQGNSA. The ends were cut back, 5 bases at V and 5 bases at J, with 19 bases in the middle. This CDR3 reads CASSPEGSSTYQPQHF. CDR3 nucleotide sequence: TGTGCCAGCAGCCCGGAGGGGAGTAGCACCTATCAGCCCCAGCATTTT.

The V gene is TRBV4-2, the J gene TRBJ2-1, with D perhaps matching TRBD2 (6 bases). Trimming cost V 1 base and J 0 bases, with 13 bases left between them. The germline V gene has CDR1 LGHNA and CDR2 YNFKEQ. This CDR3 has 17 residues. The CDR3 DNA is TGTGCCAGCAGCCAAGTTGGAGGGCCGAGCTCCTACAATGAGCAGTTCTTC. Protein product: CASSQVGGPSSYNEQFF.